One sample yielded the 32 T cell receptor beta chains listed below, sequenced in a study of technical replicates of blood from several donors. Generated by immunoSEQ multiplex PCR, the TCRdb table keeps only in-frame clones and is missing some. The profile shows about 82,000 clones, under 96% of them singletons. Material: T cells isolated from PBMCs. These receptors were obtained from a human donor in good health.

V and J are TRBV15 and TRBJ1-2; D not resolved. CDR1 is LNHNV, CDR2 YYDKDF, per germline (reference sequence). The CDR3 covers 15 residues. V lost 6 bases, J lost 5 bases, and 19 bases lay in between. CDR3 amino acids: CATRERPPAYYGYTF. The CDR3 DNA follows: TGTGCCACCAGGGAGAGGCCGCCAGCGTATTATGGCTACACCTTC.

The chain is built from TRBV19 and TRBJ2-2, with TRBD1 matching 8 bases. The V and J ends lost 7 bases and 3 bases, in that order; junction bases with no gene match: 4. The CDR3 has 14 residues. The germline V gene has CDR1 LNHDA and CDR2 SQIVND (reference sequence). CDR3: CASKTGVYTGELFF. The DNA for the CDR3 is TGTGCCAGTAAGACAGGGGTGTACACCGGGGAGCTGTTTTTT.

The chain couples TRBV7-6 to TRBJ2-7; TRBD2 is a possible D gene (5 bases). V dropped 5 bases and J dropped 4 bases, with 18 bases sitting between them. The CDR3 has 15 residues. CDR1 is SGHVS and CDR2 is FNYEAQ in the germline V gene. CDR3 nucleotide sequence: TGTGCCAGCAGCCACCTCGGGGTAGGATATTACGAGCAGTACTTC. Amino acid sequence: CASSHLGVGYYEQYF.

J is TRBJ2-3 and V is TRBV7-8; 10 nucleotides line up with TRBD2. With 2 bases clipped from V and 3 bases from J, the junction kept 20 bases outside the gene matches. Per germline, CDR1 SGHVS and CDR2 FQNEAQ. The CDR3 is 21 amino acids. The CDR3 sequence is CASSLRGVRRQREGSTDTQYF. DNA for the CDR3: TGTGCCAGCAGCTTAAGGGGGGTTCGACGGCAGCGGGAGGGGTCGACAGATACGCAGTATTTT.

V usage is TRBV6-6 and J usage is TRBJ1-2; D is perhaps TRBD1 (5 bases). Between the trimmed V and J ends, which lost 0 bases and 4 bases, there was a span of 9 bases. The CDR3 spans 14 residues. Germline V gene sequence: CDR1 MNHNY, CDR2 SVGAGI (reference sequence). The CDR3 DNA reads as TGTGCCAGCAGTTACTCGGCAGGGTTCTATGGCTACACCTTC. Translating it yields CASSYSAGFYGYTF.

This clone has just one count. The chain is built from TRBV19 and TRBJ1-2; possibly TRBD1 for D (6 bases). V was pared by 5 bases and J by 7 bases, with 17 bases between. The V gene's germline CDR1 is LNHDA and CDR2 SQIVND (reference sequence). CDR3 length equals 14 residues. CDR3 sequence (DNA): TGTGCCAGTAGTCGGGCAGGGGTCGTTAGTGGCTACACCTTC. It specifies CASSRAGVVSGYTF.

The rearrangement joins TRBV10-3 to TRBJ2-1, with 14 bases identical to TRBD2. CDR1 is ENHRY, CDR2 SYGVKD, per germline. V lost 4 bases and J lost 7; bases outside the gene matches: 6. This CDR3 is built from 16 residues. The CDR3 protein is CAISGTGLAGVNEQFF. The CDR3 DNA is TGTGCCATCAGTGGGACGGGACTAGCGGGAGTGAATGAGCAGTTCTTC.

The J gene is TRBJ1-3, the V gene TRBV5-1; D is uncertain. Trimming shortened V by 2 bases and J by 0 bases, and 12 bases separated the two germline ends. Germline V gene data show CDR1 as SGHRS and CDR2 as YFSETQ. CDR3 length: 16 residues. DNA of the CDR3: TGCGCCAGCAGCTTAGTGAGCATTATCTCTGGAAACACCATATATTTT. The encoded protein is CASSLVSIISGNTIYF.

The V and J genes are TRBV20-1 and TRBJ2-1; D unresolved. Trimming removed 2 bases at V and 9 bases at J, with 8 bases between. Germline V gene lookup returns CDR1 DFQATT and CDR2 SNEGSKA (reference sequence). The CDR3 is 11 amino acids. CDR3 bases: TGCAGTGCTAGAATTTCCGGTGAGCAGTTCTTC. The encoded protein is CSARISGEQFF.

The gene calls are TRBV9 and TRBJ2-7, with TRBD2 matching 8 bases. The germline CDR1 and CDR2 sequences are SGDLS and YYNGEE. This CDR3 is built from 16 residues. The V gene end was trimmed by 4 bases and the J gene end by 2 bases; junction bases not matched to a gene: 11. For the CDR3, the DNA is TGTGCCAGCAGCTCTACAGCGGGAGAAAGCCCCTACGAGCAGTACTTC. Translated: CASSSTAGESPYEQYF.

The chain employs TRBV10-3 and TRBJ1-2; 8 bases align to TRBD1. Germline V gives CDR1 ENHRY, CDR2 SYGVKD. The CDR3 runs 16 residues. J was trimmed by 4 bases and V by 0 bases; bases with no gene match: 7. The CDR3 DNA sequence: TGTGCCATCAGTGAGTCAGGACAGGGCGATCGCTATGGCTACACCTTC. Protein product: CAISESGQGDRYGYTF.

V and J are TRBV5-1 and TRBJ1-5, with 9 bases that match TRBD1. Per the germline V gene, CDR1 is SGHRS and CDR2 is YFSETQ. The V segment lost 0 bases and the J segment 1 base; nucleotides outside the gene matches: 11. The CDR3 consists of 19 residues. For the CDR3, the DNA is TGCGCCAGCAGCTTGGGGGCCGGGACAGGGCTCGGAAGCAATCAGCCCCAGCATTTT. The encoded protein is CASSLGAGTGLGSNQPQHF.

CDR3 DNA: TGTGCCAGCACCCGACGGGGTCTGAGCTCCTACGAGCAGTACTTC. Amino acids: CASTRRGLSSYEQYF. The rearrangement joins TRBV27 to TRBJ2-7, with D maybe TRBD2 (5 bases). The V end was cut by 7 bases, the J end by 0 bases, with 16 bases between. Germline V lookup: CDR1 MNHEY, CDR2 SMNVEV (reference sequence). This CDR3 region has 15 residues.

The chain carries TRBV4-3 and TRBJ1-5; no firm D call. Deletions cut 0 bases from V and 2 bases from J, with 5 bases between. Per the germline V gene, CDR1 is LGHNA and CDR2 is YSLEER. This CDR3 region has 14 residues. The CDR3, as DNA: TGCGCCAGCAGCCAAGAGGGCGGCAATCAGCCCCAGCATTTT. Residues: CASSQEGGNQPQHF.

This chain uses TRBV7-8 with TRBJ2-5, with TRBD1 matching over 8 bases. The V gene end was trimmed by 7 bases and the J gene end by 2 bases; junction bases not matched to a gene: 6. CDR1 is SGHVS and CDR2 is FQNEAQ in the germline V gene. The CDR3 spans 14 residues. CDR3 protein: CASKRTGRQETQYF. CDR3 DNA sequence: TGTGCCAGCAAAAGGACAGGGAGGCAAGAGACCCAGTACTTC.

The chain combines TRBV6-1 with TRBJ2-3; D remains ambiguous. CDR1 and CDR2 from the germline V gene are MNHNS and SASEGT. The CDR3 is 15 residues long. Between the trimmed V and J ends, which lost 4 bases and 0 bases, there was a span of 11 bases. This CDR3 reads CASSATVTSTDTQYF. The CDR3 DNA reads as TGTGCCAGCAGTGCTACGGTTACTAGCACAGATACGCAGTATTTT.

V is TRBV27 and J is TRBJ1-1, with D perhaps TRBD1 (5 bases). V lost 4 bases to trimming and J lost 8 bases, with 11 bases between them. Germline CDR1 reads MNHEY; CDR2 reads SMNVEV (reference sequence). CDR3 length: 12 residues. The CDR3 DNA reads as TGTGCCAGCAGTTGGGTGGGGGGGGAAGCTTTCTTT. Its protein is CASSWVGGEAFF.

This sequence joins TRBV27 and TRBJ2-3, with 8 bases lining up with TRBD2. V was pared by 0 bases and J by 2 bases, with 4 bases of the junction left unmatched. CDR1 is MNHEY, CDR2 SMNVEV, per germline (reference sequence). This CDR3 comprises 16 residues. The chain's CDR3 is CASSLSKREITDTQYF. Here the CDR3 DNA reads TGTGCCAGCAGTTTATCCAAGCGGGAGATCACAGATACGCAGTATTTT.

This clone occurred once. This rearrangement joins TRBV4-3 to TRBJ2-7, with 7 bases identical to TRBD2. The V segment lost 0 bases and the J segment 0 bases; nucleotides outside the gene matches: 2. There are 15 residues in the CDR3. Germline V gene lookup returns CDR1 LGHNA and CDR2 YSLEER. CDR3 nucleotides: TGCGCCAGCAGCCAAGAACCGGGGGGCTCCTACGAGCAGTACTTC. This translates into CASSQEPGGSYEQYF.

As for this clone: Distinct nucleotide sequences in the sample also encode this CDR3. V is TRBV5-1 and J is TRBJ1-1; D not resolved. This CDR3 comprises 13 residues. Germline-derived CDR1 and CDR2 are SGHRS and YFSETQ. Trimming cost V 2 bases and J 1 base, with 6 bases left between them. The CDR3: CASSLAGNTEAFF. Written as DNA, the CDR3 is TGCGCCAGCAGCTTAGCCGGGAACACTGAAGCTTTCTTT.

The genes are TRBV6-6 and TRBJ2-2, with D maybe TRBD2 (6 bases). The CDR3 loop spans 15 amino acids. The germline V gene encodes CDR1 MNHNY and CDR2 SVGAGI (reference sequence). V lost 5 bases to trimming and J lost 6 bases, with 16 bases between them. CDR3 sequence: CASSRGTPGAGELFF. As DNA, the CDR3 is TGTGCCAGCAGTCGAGGGACTCCTGGAGCCGGGGAGCTGTTTTTT.

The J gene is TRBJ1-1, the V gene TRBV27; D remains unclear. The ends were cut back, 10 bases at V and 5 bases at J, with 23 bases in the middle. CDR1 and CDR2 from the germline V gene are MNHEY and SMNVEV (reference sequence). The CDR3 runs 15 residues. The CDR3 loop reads CATLRRAVGLTEAFF. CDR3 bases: TGTGCCACCCTGAGACGCGCGGTAGGACTGACTGAAGCTTTCTTT.

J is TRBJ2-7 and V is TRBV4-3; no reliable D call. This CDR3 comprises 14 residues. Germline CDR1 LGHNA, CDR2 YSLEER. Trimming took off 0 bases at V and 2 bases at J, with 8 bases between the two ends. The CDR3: CASSQDPGPYEQYF. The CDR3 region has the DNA TGCGCCAGCAGCCAAGATCCAGGCCCCTACGAGCAGTACTTC.

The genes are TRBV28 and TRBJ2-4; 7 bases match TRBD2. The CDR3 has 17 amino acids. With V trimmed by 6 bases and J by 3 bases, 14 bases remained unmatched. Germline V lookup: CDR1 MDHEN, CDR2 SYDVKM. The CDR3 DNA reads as TGTGCCAGCAGAGGTTTTGGGGCGGGAGAAGGCAAAAACATTCAGTACTTC. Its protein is CASRGFGAGEGKNIQYF.

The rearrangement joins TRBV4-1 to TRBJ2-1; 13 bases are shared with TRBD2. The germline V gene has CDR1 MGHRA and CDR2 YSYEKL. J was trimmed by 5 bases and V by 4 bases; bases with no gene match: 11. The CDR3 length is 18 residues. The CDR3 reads CASSPLRTSGSFHNEQFF. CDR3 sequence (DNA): TGCGCCAGCAGCCCGTTACGGACTAGCGGGAGTTTCCACAATGAGCAGTTCTTC.

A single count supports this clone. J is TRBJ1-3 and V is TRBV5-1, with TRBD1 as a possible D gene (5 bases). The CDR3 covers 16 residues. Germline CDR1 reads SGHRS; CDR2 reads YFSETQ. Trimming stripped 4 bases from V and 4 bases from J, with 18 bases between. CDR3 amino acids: CASSPLGVSWGNTIYF. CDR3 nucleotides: TGCGCCAGCAGCCCTCTAGGGGTGTCGTGGGGAAACACCATATATTTT. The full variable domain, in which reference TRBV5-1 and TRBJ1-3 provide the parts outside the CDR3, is KAGVTQTPRYLIKTRGQQVTLSCSPISGHRSVSWYQQTPGQGLQFLFEYFSETQRNKGNFPGRFSGRQFSNSRSEMNVSTLELGDSALYLCASSPLGVSWGNTIYFGEGSWLTVV.

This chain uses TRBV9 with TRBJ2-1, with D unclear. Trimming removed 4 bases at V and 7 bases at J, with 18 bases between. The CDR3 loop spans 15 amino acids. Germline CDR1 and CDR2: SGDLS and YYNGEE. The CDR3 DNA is TGTGCCAGCAGCTACGACTCCGCCCTAGGTAATGAGCAGTTCTTC. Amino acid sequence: CASSYDSALGNEQFF. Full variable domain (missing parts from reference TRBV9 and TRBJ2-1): DSGVTQTPKHLITATGQRVTLRCSPRSGDLSVYWYQQSLDQGLQFLIQYYNGEERAKGNILERFSAQQFPDLHSELNLSSLELGDSALYFCASSYDSALGNEQFFGPGTRLTVL.

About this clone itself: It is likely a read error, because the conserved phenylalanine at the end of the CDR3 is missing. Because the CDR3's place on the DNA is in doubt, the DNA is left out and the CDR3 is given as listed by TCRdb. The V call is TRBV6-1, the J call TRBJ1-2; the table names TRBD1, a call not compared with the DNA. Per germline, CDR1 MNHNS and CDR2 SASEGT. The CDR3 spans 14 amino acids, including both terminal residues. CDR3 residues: CASSEMGTGFLPPL.

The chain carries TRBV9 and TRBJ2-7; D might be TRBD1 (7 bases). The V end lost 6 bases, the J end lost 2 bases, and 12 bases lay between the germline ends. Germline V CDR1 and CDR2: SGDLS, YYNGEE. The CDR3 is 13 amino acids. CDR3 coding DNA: TGTGCCAGCAACCCCAGGGGGGCCTACGAGCAGTACTTC. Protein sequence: CASNPRGAYEQYF.

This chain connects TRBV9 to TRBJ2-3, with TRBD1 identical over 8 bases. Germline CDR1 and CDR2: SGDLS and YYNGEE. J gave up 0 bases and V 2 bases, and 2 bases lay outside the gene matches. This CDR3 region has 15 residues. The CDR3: CASSVGTGSTDTQYF. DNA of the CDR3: TGTGCCAGCAGCGTCGGGACAGGAAGCACAGATACGCAGTATTTT. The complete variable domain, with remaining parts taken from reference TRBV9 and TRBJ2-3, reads DSGVTQTPKHLITATGQRVTLRCSPRSGDLSVYWYQQSLDQGLQFLIQYYNGEERAKGNILERFSAQQFPDLHSELNLSSLELGDSALYFCASSVGTGSTDTQYFGPGTRLTVL.

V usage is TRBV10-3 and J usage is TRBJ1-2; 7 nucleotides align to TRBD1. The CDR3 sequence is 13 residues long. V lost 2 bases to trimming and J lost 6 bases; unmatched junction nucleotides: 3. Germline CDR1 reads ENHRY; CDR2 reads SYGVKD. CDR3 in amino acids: CAISERGGDGYTF. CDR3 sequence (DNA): TGTGCCATCAGTGAGAGAGGGGGCGATGGCTACACCTTC.

This CDR3 reads CASSGGRDIAFF. The DNA for the CDR3 is TGTGCCAGCAGCGGGGGGCGCGATATCGCTTTCTTT. This rearrangement joins TRBV9 to TRBJ1-1; D is possibly TRBD1 (6 bases). Trimming cost V 3 bases and J 11 bases, with 14 bases left between them. The V gene's germline CDR1 is SGDLS and CDR2 YYNGEE. The CDR3 is made up of 12 amino acids.